This T cell receptor beta chain was retrieved from a study of cytomegalovirus exposure and HLA in healthy donors. As for the study in general: A subsequent analysis reported that the 95 to 150 validation repertoires were produced on the same platform that had also been used for the approximately 700 first-cohort repertoires. Study conclusions and caveats: The CMV antigen specificity of a few CMV-associated chains was confirmed through in vitro analysis.

Concerning this clone itself: Its target is not known.

Profiling relied on immunoSEQ multiplex PCR, and the TCRdb table lists in-frame clones only, not all of them. The table has 250,000 to 300,000 clones, 80% to 90% seen once; the top ten hold 0.9% to 1.1%. Germline V lookup: CDR1 MNHNS, CDR2 SASEGT. The CDR3 contains 14 residues. V was pared by 1 base and J by 3 bases, with 10 bases between. V gene TRBV6-1 combines with J gene TRBJ2-7; no clear D. The material sequenced was PBMCs. This clonotype was obtained from a woman younger than 30 in good health and CMV-seronegative. The CDR3 nucleotides are TGTGCCAGCAGTGAAGAACCTTCGAGCTACGAGCAGTACTTC. The encoded protein is CASSEEPSSYEQYF.